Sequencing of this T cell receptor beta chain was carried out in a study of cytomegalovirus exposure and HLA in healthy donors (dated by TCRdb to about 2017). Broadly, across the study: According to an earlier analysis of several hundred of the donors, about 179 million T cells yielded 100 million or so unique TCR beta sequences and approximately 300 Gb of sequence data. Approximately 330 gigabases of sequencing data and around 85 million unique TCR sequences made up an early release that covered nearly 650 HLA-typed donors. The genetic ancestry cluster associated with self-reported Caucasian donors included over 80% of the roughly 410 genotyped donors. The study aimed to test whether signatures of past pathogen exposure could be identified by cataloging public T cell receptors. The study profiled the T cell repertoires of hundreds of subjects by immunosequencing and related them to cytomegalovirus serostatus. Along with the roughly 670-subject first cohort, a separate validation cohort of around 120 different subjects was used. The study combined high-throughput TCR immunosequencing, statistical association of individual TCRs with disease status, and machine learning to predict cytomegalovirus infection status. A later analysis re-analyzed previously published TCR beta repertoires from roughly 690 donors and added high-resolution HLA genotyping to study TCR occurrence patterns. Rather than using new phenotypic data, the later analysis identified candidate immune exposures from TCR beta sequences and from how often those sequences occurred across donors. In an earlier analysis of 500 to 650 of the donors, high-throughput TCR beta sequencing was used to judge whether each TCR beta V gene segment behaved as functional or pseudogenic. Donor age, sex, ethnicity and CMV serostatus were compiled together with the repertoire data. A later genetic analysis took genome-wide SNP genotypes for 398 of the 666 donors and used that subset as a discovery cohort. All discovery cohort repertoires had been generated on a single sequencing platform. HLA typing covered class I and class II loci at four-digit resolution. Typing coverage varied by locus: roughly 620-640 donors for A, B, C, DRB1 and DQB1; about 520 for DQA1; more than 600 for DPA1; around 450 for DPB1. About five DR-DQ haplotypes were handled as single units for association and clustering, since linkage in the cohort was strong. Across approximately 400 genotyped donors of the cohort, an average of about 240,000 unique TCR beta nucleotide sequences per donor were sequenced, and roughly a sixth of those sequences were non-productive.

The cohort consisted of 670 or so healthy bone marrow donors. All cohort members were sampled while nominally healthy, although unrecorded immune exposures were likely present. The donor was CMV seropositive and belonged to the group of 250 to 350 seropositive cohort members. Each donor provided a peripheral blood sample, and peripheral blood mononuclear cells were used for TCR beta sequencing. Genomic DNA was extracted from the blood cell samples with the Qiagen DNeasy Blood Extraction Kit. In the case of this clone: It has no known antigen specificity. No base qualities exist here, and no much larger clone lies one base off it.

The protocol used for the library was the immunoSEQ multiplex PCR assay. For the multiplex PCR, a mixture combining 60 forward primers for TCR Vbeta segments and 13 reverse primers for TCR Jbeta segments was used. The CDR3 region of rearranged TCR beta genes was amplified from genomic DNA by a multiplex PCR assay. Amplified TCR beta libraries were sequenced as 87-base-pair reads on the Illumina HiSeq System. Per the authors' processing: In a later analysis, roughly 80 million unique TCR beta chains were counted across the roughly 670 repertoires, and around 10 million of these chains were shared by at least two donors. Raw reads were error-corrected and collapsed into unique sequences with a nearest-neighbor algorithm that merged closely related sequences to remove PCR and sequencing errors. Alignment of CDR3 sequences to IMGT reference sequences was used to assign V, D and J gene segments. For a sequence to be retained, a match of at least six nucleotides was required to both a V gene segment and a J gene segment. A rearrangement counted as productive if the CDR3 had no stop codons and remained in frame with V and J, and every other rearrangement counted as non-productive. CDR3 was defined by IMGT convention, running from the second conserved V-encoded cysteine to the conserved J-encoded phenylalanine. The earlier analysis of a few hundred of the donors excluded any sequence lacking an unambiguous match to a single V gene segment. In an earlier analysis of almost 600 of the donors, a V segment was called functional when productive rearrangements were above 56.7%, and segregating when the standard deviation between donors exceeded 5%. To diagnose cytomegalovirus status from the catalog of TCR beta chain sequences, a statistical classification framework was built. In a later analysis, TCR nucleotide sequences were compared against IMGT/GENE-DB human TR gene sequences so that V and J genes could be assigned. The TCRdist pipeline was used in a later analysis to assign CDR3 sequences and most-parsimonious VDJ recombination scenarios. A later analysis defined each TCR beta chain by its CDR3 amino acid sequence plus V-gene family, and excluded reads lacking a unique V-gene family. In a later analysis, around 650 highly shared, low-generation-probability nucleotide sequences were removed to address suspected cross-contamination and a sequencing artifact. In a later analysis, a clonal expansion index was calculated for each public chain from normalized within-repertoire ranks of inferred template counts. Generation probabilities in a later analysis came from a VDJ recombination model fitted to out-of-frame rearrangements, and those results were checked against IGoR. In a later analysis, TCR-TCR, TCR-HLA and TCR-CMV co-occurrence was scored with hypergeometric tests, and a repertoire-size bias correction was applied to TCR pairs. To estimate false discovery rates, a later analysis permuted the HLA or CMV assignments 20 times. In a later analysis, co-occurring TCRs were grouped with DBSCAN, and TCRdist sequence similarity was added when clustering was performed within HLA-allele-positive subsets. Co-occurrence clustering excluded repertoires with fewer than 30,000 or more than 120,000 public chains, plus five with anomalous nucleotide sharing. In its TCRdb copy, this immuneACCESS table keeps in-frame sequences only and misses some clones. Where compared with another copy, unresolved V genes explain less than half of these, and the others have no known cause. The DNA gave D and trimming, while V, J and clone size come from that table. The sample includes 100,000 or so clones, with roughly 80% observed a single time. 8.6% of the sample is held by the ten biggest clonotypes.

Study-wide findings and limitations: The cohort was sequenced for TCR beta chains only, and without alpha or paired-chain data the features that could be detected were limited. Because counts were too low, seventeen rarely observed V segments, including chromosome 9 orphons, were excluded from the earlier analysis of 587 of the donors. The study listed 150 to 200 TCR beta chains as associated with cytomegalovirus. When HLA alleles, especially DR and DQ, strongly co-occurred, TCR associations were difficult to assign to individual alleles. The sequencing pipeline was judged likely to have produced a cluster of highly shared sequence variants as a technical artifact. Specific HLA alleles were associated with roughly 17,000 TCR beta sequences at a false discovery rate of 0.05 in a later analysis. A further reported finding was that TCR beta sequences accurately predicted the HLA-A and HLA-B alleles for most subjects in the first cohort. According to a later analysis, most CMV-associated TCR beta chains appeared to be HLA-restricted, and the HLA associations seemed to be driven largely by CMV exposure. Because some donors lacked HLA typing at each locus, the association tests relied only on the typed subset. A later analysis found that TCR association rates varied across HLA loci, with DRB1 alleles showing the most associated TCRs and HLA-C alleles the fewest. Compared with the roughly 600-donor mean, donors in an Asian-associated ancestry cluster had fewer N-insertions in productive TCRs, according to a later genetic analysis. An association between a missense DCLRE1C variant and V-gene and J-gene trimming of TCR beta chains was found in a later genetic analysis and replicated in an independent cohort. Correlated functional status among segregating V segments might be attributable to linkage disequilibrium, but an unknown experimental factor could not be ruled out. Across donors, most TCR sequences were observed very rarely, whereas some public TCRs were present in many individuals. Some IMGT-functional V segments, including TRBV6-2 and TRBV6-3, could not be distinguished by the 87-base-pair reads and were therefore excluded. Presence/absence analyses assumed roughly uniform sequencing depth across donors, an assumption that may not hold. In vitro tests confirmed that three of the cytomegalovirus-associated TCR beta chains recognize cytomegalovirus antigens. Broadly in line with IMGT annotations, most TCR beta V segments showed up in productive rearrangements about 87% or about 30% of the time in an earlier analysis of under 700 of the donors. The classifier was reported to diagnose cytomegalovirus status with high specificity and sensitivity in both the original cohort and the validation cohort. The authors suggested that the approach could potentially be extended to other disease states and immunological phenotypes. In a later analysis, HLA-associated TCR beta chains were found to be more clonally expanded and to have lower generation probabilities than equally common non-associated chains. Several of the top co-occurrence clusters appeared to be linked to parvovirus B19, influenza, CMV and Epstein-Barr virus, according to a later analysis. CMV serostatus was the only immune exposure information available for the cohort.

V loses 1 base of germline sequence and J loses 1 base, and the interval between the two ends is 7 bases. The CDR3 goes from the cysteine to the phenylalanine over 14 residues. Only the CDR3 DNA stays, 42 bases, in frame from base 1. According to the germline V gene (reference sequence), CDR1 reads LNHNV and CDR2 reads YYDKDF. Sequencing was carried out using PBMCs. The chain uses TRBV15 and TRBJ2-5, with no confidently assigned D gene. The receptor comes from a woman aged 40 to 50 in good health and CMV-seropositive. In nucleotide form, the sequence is TGTGCCACCAGCAGAGGAGGAGCCCAAGAGACCCAGTACTTC. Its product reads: CATSRGGAQETQYF.